These T cell receptor beta chains were read from a single sample in a study of cytomegalovirus exposure and HLA in healthy donors. Sequenced by immunoSEQ multiplex PCR; TCRdb stores in-frame clones only, minus some. Seen here are about 350,000 clones, about nine tenths observed once, and the top ten hold approximately 1.1%. The sample taken for sequencing was PBMCs. These receptors came from a woman aged 25 to 39 in good health and CMV-seropositive. The CDR3 runs from the conserved cysteine through the conserved F or W. A D gene is named only where the DNA matches it firmly. Part of the rows lack a size; the others show once, few, many or a class for expanded clones.

TRBD1 - TRBJ2-7 TRBV5-1 TGCGCCAGCAGACCGTCGGCAGGGACAGGGGCCTACGAGCAGTACTTC CASRPSAGTGAYEQYF
TRBD2 - TRBJ2-7 TRBV7-2 TGTGCCAGCAGCTTGGCTAGCGGGAGGGTCTCCTACGAGCAGTACTTC CASSLASGRVSYEQYF
- once TRBJ2-7 TRBV28 TGTGCCAGCAGTTTATGGGGCCGGGGCGACCACGAGCAGTACTTC CASSLWGRGDHEQYF
- - TRBJ2-7 TRBV5-1 TGCGCCAGCAGCTTTCAAGACCGAACCCGGGGCGAGCAGTACTTC CASSFQDRTRGEQYF
- once TRBJ2-5 TRBV27 TGTGCCAGCAGTTTATCGAGGCTAGGTCAGCAGACCCAGTACTTC CASSLSRLGQQTQYF
- - TRBJ2-6 TRBV27 TGTGCCAGCCGAGAGGGAGAACACTCTGGGGCCAACGTCCTGACTTTC CASREGEHSGANVLTF
- - TRBJ1-2 TRBV15 TGTGCCACCAGCCCATCCTTTGGGAACTATGGCTACACCTTC CATSPSFGNYGYTF
TRBD1 - TRBJ1-1 TRBV28 TGTGCCAGCAGTTCCTGGACAGGAATGAACACTGAAGCTTTCTTT CASSSWTGMNTEAFF
TRBD1 - TRBJ1-3 TRBV4-2 TGTGCCAGCAGCCAACTGTTGGGACAGTCGACCACCCGAAGGTCCGGAAACACCATATATTTT CASSQLLGQSTTRRSGNTIYF
- - TRBJ2-6 TRBV19 TGTGCCAGTAGTATAGGGGGAATGAAATCTGGGGCCAACGTCCTGACTTTC CASSIGGMKSGANVLTF
- - TRBJ1-2 TRBV4-2 TGTGCCAGCAGCCAAGATATGGGGGTGGATGGCTACACCTTC CASSQDMGVDGYTF
TRBD1 - TRBJ1-2 TRBV4-3 TGCGCCAGCAGCCCAACCAGAACCGACAGGGAGTGGTATGGCTACACCTTC CASSPTRTDREWYGYTF
- - TRBJ1-1 TRBV6-5 TGTGCCAGCAGAACCGGGACTTTGAACACTGAAGCTTTCTTT CASRTGTLNTEAFF
- - TRBJ2-7 TRBV6-1 TGTGCCAGCAGTGACTACAATTTCTACGAGCAGTACTTC CASSDYNFYEQYF
TRBD1 - TRBJ2-1 TRBV5-1 TGCGCCAGCAGCATTACAGGGGGCCCCTCCTACAATGAGCAGTTCTTC CASSITGGPSYNEQFF
TRBD2 - TRBJ2-2 TRBV5-4 TGTGCCAGCAGCCCCCAAGCGGGAGTGGGAGCTACCGGGGAGCTGTTTTTT CASSPQAGVGATGELFF
TRBD1 - TRBJ1-1 TRBV7-9 TGTGCCAGCAGCTCCTCCGGGACAGAAGCGACTGAAGCTTTCTTT CASSSSGTEATEAFF
- once TRBJ2-7 TRBV2 TGTGCCAGCAGTGACCCAGGGAACGAGCAGTACTTC CASSDPGNEQYF
- - TRBJ2-1 TRBV6-1 TGTGCCAGCAGGGATCAGACACTGTCCTACAATGAGCAGTTCTTC CASRDQTLSYNEQFF
TRBD2 once TRBJ2-3 TRBV6-6 TGTGCCAGCAGCGGGGGGGCCGCAGATACGCAGTATTTT CASSGGAADTQYF
- - TRBJ2-2 TRBV9 TGTGCCAGCAGGAAAAGGGGAAACACCGGGGAGCTGTTTTTT CASRKRGNTGELFF
- - TRBJ1-1 TRBV9 TGTGCCAGCAGCGTAGGGGCAGGATCGAACACTGAAGCTTTCTTT CASSVGAGSNTEAFF
TRBD1 - TRBJ1-4 TRBV10-3 TGTGCCATCAGTGAATGGGACAGTAAGGTTGAAAAACTGTTTTTT CAISEWDSKVEKLFF
- - TRBJ1-2 TRBV29-1 TGCAGCGTATCCGGATTCGGGGCAAACTATGGCTACACCTTC CSVSGFGANYGYTF
TRBD2 - TRBJ2-1 TRBV11-1 TGTGCCAGCAGCCCAGGACTAGCGACCTACAATGAGCAGTTCTTC CASSPGLATYNEQFF
- - TRBJ1-2 TRBV30 TGTGCCTGGAGTGTAAGCGGCTATGGCTACACCTTC CAWSVSGYGYTF